The T cell receptor (beta chain) described here comes from a study of T cells in women clearing cervical HPV infection. Assay used: immunoSEQ multiplex PCR; TCRdb lists only in-frame clones, some missing. The table lists about 20,000 clones. As concerns this clone: The read finishes 3 residues shy of the CDR3 end, and the germline J gene is used to complete it.

The V and J ends lost 3 bases and 0 bases, in that order; junction bases with no gene match: 4. Germline V gene data show CDR1 as GTSNPN and CDR2 as SVGIG (reference sequence). CDR3 length: 14 amino acids. This sequence was found in a woman aged 18 to 75 with a cervical HPV16 infection that either progressed to CIN3+ or cleared (not recorded which). Sequencing was carried out using blood buffy coat. This rearrangement joins TRBV30 to TRBJ2-5, with 7 bases identical to TRBD1. Partial CDR3 DNA: TGTGCCTGGAGGGACAGGAAGCACCAAGAGACC. Translating it yields CAWRDRKHQET. The CDR3 in full is CAWRDRKHQETQYF.